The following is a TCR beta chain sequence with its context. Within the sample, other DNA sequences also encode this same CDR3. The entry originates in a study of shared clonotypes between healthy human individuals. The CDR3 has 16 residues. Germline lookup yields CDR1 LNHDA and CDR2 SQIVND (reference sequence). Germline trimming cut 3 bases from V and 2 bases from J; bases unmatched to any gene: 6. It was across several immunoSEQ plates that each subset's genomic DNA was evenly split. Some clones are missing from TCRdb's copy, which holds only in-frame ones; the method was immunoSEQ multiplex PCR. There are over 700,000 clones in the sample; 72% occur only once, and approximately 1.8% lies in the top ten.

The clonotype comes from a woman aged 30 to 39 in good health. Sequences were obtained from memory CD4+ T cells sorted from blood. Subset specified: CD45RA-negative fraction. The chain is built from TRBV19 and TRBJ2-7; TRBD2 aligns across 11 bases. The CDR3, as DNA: TGTGCCAGTAGTATTGGATTAGCGGGAGGGCCCTACGAGCAGTACTTC. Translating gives CASSIGLAGGPYEQYF.